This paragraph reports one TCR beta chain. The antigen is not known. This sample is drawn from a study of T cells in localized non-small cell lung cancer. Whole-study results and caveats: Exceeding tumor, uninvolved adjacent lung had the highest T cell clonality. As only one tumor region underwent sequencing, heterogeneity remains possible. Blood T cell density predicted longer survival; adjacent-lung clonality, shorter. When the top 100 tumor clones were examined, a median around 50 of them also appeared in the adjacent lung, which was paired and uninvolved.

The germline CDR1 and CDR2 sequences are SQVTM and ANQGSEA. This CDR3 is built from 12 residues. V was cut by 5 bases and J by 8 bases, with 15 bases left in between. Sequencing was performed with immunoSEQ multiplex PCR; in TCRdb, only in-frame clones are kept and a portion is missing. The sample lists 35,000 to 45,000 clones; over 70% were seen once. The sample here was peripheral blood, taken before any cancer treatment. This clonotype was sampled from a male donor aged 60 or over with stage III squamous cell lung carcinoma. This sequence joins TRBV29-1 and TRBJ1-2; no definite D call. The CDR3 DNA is TGCAGCGTTCTTGTACCCATCGAAGGCTACACCTTC. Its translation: CSVLVPIEGYTF.